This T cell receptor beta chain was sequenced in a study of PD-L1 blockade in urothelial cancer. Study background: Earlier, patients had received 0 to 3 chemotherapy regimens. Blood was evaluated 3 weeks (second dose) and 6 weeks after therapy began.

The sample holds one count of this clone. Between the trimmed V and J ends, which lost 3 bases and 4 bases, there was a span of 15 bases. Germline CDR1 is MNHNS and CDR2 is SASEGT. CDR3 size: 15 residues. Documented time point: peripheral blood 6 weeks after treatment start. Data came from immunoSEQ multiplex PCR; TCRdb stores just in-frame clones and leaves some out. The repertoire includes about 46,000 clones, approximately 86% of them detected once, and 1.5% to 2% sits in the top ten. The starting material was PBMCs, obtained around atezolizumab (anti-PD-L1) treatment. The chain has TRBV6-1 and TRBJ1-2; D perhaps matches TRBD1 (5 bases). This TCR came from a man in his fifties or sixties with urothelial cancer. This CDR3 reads CASSDISGVGYGYTF. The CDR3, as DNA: TGTGCCAGCAGTGATATTTCGGGGGTGGGCTATGGCTACACCTTC.